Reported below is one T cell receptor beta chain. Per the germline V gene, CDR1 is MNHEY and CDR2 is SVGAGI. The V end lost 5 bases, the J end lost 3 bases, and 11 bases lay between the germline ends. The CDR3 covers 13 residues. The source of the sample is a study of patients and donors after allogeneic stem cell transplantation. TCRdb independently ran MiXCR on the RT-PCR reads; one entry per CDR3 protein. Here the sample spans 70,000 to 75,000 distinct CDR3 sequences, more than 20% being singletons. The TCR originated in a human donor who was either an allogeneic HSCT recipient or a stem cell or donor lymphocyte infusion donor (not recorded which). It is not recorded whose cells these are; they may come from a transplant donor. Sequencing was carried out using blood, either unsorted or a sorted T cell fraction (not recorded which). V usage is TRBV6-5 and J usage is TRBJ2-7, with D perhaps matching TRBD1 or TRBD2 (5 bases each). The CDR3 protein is CASSPGPNYEQYF. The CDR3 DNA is TGTGCCAGCAGTCCGGGGCCCAACTACGAGCAGTACTTC.